Listed here are 19 T cell receptor beta chains from one sample, sequenced in a study of blood T cells in healthy people across ages (dated by TCRdb to 2014 to 2015). Library preparation was by 5' RACE. The data were produced on an Illumina HiSeq 2500. A second roughly 6 to 12 cycle PCR used a sample-barcoded 5' primer and a J-beta primer mix. Using fastp at Q25 and MiXCR, TCRdb reprocessed the public reads and kept productive beta chains. When rows share a CDR3 protein, they turn into one entry using the most common DNA and genes. The table for this sample lists around 1,000,000 distinct CDR3 sequences; 20% to 25% of them were counted only once. The ten largest clones add up to approximately 0.71% of the sample. The same sample was also used in a study of T cells of mothers and their children.

Sequenced sample: blood. These receptor sequences come from a girl aged 2-10 years in good health.

The chain has TRBV5-1 and TRBJ2-1, with D maybe TRBD2 (5 bases). There are 16 residues in the CDR3. Trimming removed 7 bases from V and 0 bases from J, with 17 bases in between. The germline V gene encodes CDR1 SGHRS and CDR2 YFSETQ. CDR3 loop: CASATGIPSSYNEQFF. DNA for the CDR3: TGCGCCAGCGCCACCGGGATACCGAGCTCCTACAATGAGCAGTTCTTC.

The rearrangement links TRBV15 to TRBJ2-2; possible D gene TRBD1, 6 bases. Trimming took off 5 bases at V and 7 bases at J, with 17 bases between the two ends. Germline V CDR1 and CDR2: LNHNV, YYDKDF (reference sequence). The CDR3 consists of 15 residues. In DNA form, the CDR3 reads TGTGCCACCAGCGGACCACAGGGTCTGGGCGGGGAGCTGTTTTTT. It specifies CATSGPQGLGGELFF.

The V and J genes are TRBV10-3 and TRBJ1-2; D is unclear. Germline V gene data show CDR1 as ENHRY and CDR2 as SYGVKD. The CDR3 sequence is 13 residues long. V lost 8 bases to trimming and J lost 6 bases, with 16 bases between them. The CDR3 protein is CAISSEFLNGYTF. As DNA, the CDR3 is TGTGCCATCTCGTCGGAATTCCTAAATGGCTACACCTTC.

The V call is TRBV7-2, the J call TRBJ2-7, with TRBD1 matching 8 bases. Trimming cost V 1 base and J 3 bases; bases outside gene matches: 5. The CDR3 has 15 amino acids. Germline-derived CDR1 and CDR2 are SGHTA and FQGNSA. CDR3 DNA sequence: TGTGCCAGCAGCTTAGGGGGGACAGGATACTACGAGCAGTACTTC. It specifies CASSLGGTGYYEQYF.

The J gene is TRBJ2-1, the V gene TRBV29-1; D call uncertain. Trimming removed 8 bases from V and 1 base from J, with 15 bases in between. Germline CDR1 is SQVTM and CDR2 is ANQGSEA. The CDR3 has 14 residues. CDR3 DNA sequence: TGCAGCAGCGACCCTACTTCTTCCTACAATGAGCAGTTCTTC. This encodes CSSDPTSSYNEQFF.

In its sample, this clonotype was seen a few times. V gene TRBV7-2 combines with J gene TRBJ2-7; D unclear. The CDR3 is 14 amino acids. The V end lost 4 bases, the J end lost 3 bases, and 13 bases lay between the germline ends. Germline V CDR1 and CDR2: SGHTA, FQGNSA. The CDR3 DNA reads TGTGCCAGCAGCTCCTCTCAAGCCGGCTACGAGCAGTACTTC. Translated: CASSSSQAGYEQYF. The full variable domain, rest sourced from reference TRBV7-2 and TRBJ2-7, is GAGVSQSPSNKVTEKGKDVELRCDPISGHTALYWYRQSLGQGLEFLIYFQGNSAPDKSGLPSDRFSAERTGGSVSTLTIQRTQQEDSAVYLCASSSSQAGYEQYFGPGTRLTVT.

V and J are TRBV27 and TRBJ2-3, with D perhaps being TRBD1 or TRBD2 (6 bases each). Germline CDR1 and CDR2: MNHEY and SMNVEV (reference sequence). V was pared by 11 bases and J by 0 bases, with 21 bases between. This CDR3 comprises 16 residues. The DNA of the CDR3 is TGTGCCGGCTCCTTGATCCTGGGGGGCAGCACAGATACGCAGTATTTT. Its translation: CAGSLILGGSTDTQYF.

This clonotype was recorded a few times. V gene TRBV12-3 or TRBV12-4 combines with J gene TRBJ1-5; D is possibly TRBD1 (5 bases). CDR3 length: 13 amino acids. With 3 bases removed from V and 6 bases from J, the gap between germline ends came to 9 bases. CDR3 loop: CASSFGGIQPQHF. The CDR3 DNA is TGTGCCAGCAGTTTCGGGGGGATTCAGCCCCAGCATTTT.

This clonotype was detected only a few times. V usage is TRBV12-3 or TRBV12-4 and J usage is TRBJ1-1; 10 nucleotides agree with TRBD1. V lost 10 bases, J lost 7 bases, and 9 bases stayed unmatched. This CDR3 has 13 amino acids. CDR3 in amino acids: CATRDRGFGEAFF. CDR3 nucleotide sequence: TGTGCCACCCGGGACAGGGGATTTGGTGAAGCTTTCTTT.

The gene calls are TRBV12-5 and TRBJ2-5; D possibly corresponds to TRBD1 (6 bases). The J call may be wrong; the DNA end is better matched by TRBJ2-1. This CDR3 has 14 residues. The germline V gene has CDR1 LGHNT and CDR2 FRNRAP. DNA for the CDR3: TGTGCTAGTGGTTCTTTTCTCGCAGGGGATGAGCAGTTCTTC. Translation gives CASGSFLAGDEQFF.

This clonotype appeared a few times. The chain couples TRBV29-1 to TRBJ1-1, with D possibly TRBD1 on 6 matching bases. The germline V gene encodes CDR1 SQVTM and CDR2 ANQGSEA. The V gene lost 2 bases and the J gene lost 4 bases, with 17 bases spanning the gap. This CDR3 comprises 15 residues. In DNA, the CDR3 is TGCAGCGTTGAAATACGAGGAGGGGGTGGCACTGAAGCTTTCTTT. Amino acids: CSVEIRGGGGTEAFF.

The genes are TRBV4-1 and TRBJ2-5; 10 nucleotides match TRBD1. TRBJ2-7 matches the DNA end more closely, so the J call is doubtful. Germline assignment: CDR1 MGHRA and CDR2 YSYEKL. The CDR3 is 14 residues long. The CDR3 loop reads CASSQIGQGVEQYF. CDR3 DNA sequence: TGCGCCAGCTCTCAGATAGGACAGGGGGTCGAGCAGTACTTC.

The CDR3 region is CSVEMWGDYYEQYF. CDR3 bases: TGCAGCGTTGAAATGTGGGGGGACTATTACGAGCAGTACTTC. The gene calls are TRBV29-1 and TRBJ2-5; TRBD2 agrees at 7 bases. The DNA matches TRBJ2-7 better at its end, which makes the J call doubtful. The CDR3 has 14 residues. CDR1 and CDR2 from the germline V gene are SQVTM and ANQGSEA.

This clonotype was counted only a few times. This chain links TRBV5-5 with TRBJ2-5; TRBD1 might be the D (6 bases). The CDR3 is 14 residues long. Germline CDR1 and CDR2: SGHKS and YYEKEE (reference sequence). With 5 bases removed from V and 4 bases from J, the gap between germline ends came to 15 bases. CDR3 region: CASSSVEQGETQYF. CDR3 bases: TGTGCCAGCAGTTCGGTAGAACAGGGAGAGACCCAGTACTTC.

This clonotype was seen a few times. This sequence joins TRBV7-8 and TRBJ1-2; no definite D call. V was cut by 5 bases and J by 1 base, with 14 bases left in between. The length of the CDR3 is 15 residues. Per the germline V gene, CDR1 is SGHVS and CDR2 is FQNEAQ. The CDR3 here is CASSPPSHNNYGYTF. For the CDR3, the DNA is TGTGCCAGCAGCCCCCCCAGCCACAATAACTATGGCTACACCTTC.

This clonotype turned up a few times. CDR3: CASPGPTNEQFF. The CDR3 DNA is TGTGCCAGCCCGGGGCCCACGAATGAGCAGTTCTTC. J is TRBJ2-5 and V is TRBV28; D possibly uses TRBD1 or TRBD2 (5 bases each). Near its end, the DNA agrees better with TRBJ2-1, so the J call may be wrong. Germline CDR1 is MDHEN and CDR2 is SYDVKM. The CDR3 loop spans 12 amino acids.

V is TRBV4-1 and J is TRBJ2-5; 14 nucleotides agree with TRBD2. Matching the DNA end better, TRBJ2-1 makes the J call doubtful. The CDR3 loop spans 16 amino acids. Germline assignment: CDR1 MGHRA and CDR2 YSYEKL. CDR3 protein: CASSQVTSGRVSEQFF. The CDR3 DNA sequence: TGCGCCAGCAGCCAAGTGACTAGCGGGAGGGTATCCGAGCAGTTCTTC.

This clonotype was seen a few times. This sequence joins TRBV5-1 and TRBJ2-5, with D tentatively TRBD2 (6 bases). This CDR3 has 16 amino acids. V lost 3 bases to trimming and J lost 1 base, with 16 bases between them. Germline-derived CDR1 and CDR2 are SGHRS and YFSETQ. The CDR3 DNA follows: TGCGCCAGCAGCTATTCGAGCGGGCCGGGCCAAGAGACCCAGTACTTC. Translating gives CASSYSSGPGQETQYF.

A note on this clonotype: One end of the junction does not line up with germline, which may come from a read error. The chain recombines TRBV3-1 with TRBJ2-5, with 13 bases aligning to TRBD2. The J call may be in error: the DNA end matches TRBJ2-1 better. The CDR3 runs to 16 residues. CDR1 and CDR2 (germline): LGHDT, YNNKEL (reference sequence). The CDR3 here is CASSLLAGGIYKEQFF. In DNA, the CDR3 is TGTGCCAGCAGCCTACTAGCGGGAGGGATCTACAAGGAGCAGTTCTTC.